These 5 T cell receptor beta chains were sequenced from one sample in a study of a mutant IDH1 vaccine in newly diagnosed glioma. Here immunoSEQ multiplex PCR was the method, and the copy in TCRdb shows in-frame clones only, minus some. The sample has 25,000 to 40,000 clones, 65% to 85% seen once; the top ten hold about 10%. Time point meaning: week 35, safety follow-up. What each vaccine dose contained was 300 ug of mutant IDH1 20-mer peptide, accompanied by topical imiquimod. Antigens of these TCRs are unknown. The specimen was PBMCs, collected from a glioma patient whose treatment included an IDH1 peptide vaccine. These TCRs come from a woman aged 25-40 years with glioma. Some clones in this sample may be carry-over from other donors' samples.

V and J are TRBV29-1 and TRBJ2-5, with 10 bases lining up with TRBD1. The germline gives CDR1 SQVTM, CDR2 ANQGSEA. The V segment lost 0 bases and the J segment 10 bases; nucleotides outside the gene matches: 5. The CDR3 is 13 amino acids. The CDR3 DNA sequence: TGCAGCGTTGAAGAGAGACAGGGGGCCGGCCAGTACTTC. This encodes CSVEERQGAGQYF.

The V call is TRBV11-2, the J call TRBJ2-3; D unresolved. V lost 5 bases and J lost 4, with 13 bases in between. The germline gives CDR1 SGHAT, CDR2 FQNNGV. The CDR3 consists of 14 residues. CDR3 residues: CASSPWLSADTQYF. The CDR3 DNA sequence: TGTGCCAGCAGCCCCTGGCTTTCCGCAGATACGCAGTATTTT.

The genes are TRBV5-4 and TRBJ2-7; D is ambiguous. Trimming left V 0 bases short and J 7 bases short, with 11 bases between. Per germline, CDR1 SGHNT and CDR2 YYREEE (reference sequence). The CDR3 runs to 13 residues. Here the CDR3 reads CASSLGNPQEQYF. Written as DNA, the CDR3 is TGTGCCAGCAGCTTGGGGAACCCACAAGAGCAGTACTTC.

The V call is TRBV6-5, the J call TRBJ1-1; 8 nucleotides line up with TRBD1. The CDR3 is made up of 16 amino acids. The germline V gene has CDR1 MNHEY and CDR2 SVGAGI. Unmatched junction bases numbered 10, after V lost 4 bases and J lost 3 bases. Written as DNA, the CDR3 is TGTGCCAGCAGTTCCTTTCTGGACAGGGAGGACACTGAAGCTTTCTTT. Translating gives CASSSFLDREDTEAFF.

The chain carries TRBV5-6 and TRBJ2-7; 7 bases match TRBD2. CDR1 SGHDT and CDR2 YYEEEE come from the germline V gene. This CDR3 spans 14 amino acids. V lost 5 bases and J lost 2; bases outside the gene matches: 7. CDR3 in amino acids: CASRLGTTTYEQYF. The CDR3, as DNA: TGTGCCAGCAGGCTCGGGACTACTACCTACGAGCAGTACTTC.